The rows below give T cell receptor beta chains drawn from one sample of a study of shared clonotypes between healthy human individuals. Some clones are missing from TCRdb's copy, which holds only in-frame ones; the method was immunoSEQ multiplex PCR. This table has 550,000 to 600,000 clones, roughly 79% appearing once. The source material was PBMCs. The receptor set was obtained from a middle-aged woman in good health. Some clones in this sample may be carry-over from other donors' samples. Each CDR3 is given with its conserved first and last residue. D genes are given only for firm matches. Rows give clone size only sometimes, using once, few, many, or a class for an expanded clone.

V	J	D	size	DNA	CDR3
TRBV2	TRBJ2-2	NA	NA	TGTGCCAGCAGTGTATTCCTAGACACCGGGGAGCTGTTTTTT	CASSVFLDTGELFF
TRBV6-1	TRBJ2-7	NA	NA	TGTGCCAGCAGTGAAGCTCCGACTATGGTCTACGAGCAGTACTTC	CASSEAPTMVYEQYF
TRBV19	TRBJ2-2	NA	NA	TGTGCCAGTACCGGACAGCTCCACACCGGGGAGCTGTTTTTT	CASTGQLHTGELFF
TRBV28	TRBJ2-1	NA	NA	TGTGCCAGCAGTGAAACAGGAAGCTCCTACAATGAGCAGTTCTTC	CASSETGSSYNEQFF
TRBV6-1	TRBJ1-2	NA	once	TGTGCCAGCAGTGAAAGAAAGGGGGGCAGGGGTGGTGCCCACTATGGCTACACCTTC	CASSERKGGRGGAHYGYTF
TRBV7-6	TRBJ1-4	TRBD1	NA	TGTGCCAGCAGCTTTTACGGGAGGACAGGGAGGGGTAGTGGAGAAAAACTGTTTTTT	CASSFYGRTGRGSGEKLFF
TRBV7-2	TRBJ2-5	TRBD1	NA	TGCGCCAGCAGCCAAGAAGCCGGGACAGGCGGTGAGACCCAGTACTTC	CASSQEAGTGGETQYF
TRBV6-5	TRBJ1-3	TRBD1	NA	TGTGCCAGCAGTTGGGACAGGGCTTCTGGAAACACCATATATTTT	CASSWDRASGNTIYF
TRBV30	TRBJ2-1	TRBD2	few	TGTGCCTGGAGCGGGACTAGCGGTGGGGGTGAGCAGTTCTTC	CAWSGTSGGGEQFF
TRBV6-5	TRBJ1-1	NA	NA	TGTGCCAGCAGTTACTCGTTTAGGGTCGGTGAAGCTTTCTTT	CASSYSFRVGEAFF
TRBV11-3	TRBJ1-2	NA	NA	TGTGCCAGCAGCTTAGCTGCTATCGGCTATGGCTACACCTTC	CASSLAAIGYGYTF
TRBV10-1	TRBJ2-3	NA	NA	TGCGCCAGCAGCCTGGGACTTTCGAGAGGAGTAGATACGCAGTATTTT	CASSLGLSRGVDTQYF
TRBV27	TRBJ2-1	TRBD2	NA	TGTGCCAGCCAAAAGCGGGAGGGCTCCCGTGAGCAGTTCTTC	CASQKREGSREQFF
TRBV2	TRBJ1-1	NA	many	TGTGCCAGCAGTGAATTCCAGGGGTCGGGGACTGAAGCTTTCTTT	CASSEFQGSGTEAFF
TRBV27	TRBJ1-2	NA	NA	TGTGCCAGCAGCCCTGGGGGAGGTGGCTACACCTTC	CASSPGGGGYTF